Sequencing of this T cell receptor (beta chain) was carried out in a study of blood T cells in healthy people across ages. The ends were cut back, 6 bases at V and 7 bases at J, with 22 bases in the middle. The CDR3 is 16 residues long. Looked up from germline, CDR1 is MDHEN and CDR2 is SYDVKM. The second PCR ran roughly 6 to 11 cycles with a sample-barcoded 5' primer and J-beta primers. TCRdb reprocessed the 5' RACE reads via MiXCR and lists one record per CDR3 protein. The repertoire holds about 1.4 million distinct CDR3 sequences, with around 59% as singletons. This chain uses TRBV28 with TRBJ2-1; D is perhaps TRBD1 or TRBD2 (5 bases each). Sequenced sample: blood. This receptor was obtained from a man between 18 and 35 years old in good health. This CDR3 reads CASSRTAGTLGNEQFF. CDR3 bases: TGTGCCAGCAGCCGCACCGCCGGGACCTTGGGGAATGAGCAGTTCTTC.